This TCR beta chain appears in the sequencing data of a study of graft-versus-host responses after intestinal transplantation. Study-level background: Transplant types were multivisceral, liver-intestinal, or isolated intestinal. Recipients uniformly received anti-thymocyte globulin induction, followed by tacrolimus and steroids for two to four years.

General study results and limits: The recipient marrow held GvH clones, and some of them showed up first in ileum or blood. Early declines in HvG clones that occurred post-transplant were associated with peak circulating GvH clone levels.

CDR1 is SGHNT and CDR2 is YENEEA in the germline V gene. Trimming cost V 5 bases and J 0 bases, with 7 bases left between them. This CDR3 is 14 amino acids long. Repertoires were generated with immunoSEQ multiplex PCR, while TCRdb's copy carries only in-frame clones and drops some. Among 90,000 to 120,000 clones listed, 80% to 90% were seen once. Regarding this clone: What it recognizes is unknown.

The chain links TRBV11-3 to TRBJ2-2; either TRBD1 or TRBD2 may supply D (6 bases each). This TCR was sampled from a human donor who was the organ donor for an intestinal transplant. Sequences were derived from unstimulated CD4+ T cells sorted from spleen or lymph node cells, sampled before transplant. The DNA for the CDR3 is TGTGCCAGCAGCGGGGGGCCGAACACCGGGGAGCTGTTTTTT. Translated: CASSGGPNTGELFF.